Here is one T cell receptor beta chain with its context. Its specificity is not known. The sample comes from a study of cytomegalovirus exposure and HLA in healthy donors. The junction had 6 bases not matched to a gene; V was cut back by 2 bases and J by 7 bases. The CDR3 spans 14 residues. CDR1 and CDR2 from the germline V gene are KGHSH and LQKENI. 13 Jbeta primers and 60 Vbeta primers were used for the PCR. TCRdb's table, derived via immunoSEQ multiplex PCR, lists solely in-frame clones and lacks some. The repertoire table contains over 100,000 clones. Study observations and caveats: Later on, a genetic analysis was performed. It linked a missense variant in DCLRE1C with V- and J-gene trimming of TCR beta.

The sample was PBMCs. This sequence joins TRBV18 and TRBJ1-1, with 8 positions matching TRBD1. The source is a man aged 25-45 years in good health and CMV-seronegative. The CDR3 nucleotides are TGTGCCAGCTCACCAACAGGGGGGAATAGTGAAGCTTTCTTT. Translating it yields CASSPTGGNSEAFF.